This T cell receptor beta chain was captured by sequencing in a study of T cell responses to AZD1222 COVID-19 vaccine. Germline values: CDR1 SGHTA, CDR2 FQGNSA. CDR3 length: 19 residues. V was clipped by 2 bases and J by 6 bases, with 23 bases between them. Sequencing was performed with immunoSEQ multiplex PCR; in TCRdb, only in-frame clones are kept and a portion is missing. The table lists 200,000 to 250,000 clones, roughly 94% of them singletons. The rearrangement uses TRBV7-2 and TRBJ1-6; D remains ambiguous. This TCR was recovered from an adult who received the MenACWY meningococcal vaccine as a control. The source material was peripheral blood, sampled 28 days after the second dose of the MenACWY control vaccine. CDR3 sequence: CASSLFFPLGQEPNSPLHF. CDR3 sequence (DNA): TGTGCCAGCAGCTTATTCTTTCCGTTGGGTCAGGAGCCTAATTCACCCCTCCACTTT.